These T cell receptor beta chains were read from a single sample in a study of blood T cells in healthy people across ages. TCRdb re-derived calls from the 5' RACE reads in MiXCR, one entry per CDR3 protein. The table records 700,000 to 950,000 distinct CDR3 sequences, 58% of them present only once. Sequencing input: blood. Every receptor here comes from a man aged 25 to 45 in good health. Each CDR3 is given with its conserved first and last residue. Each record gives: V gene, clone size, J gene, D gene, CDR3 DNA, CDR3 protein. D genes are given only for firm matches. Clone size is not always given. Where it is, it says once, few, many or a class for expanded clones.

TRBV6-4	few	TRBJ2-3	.	TGTGCCAGCAGTGACTCGAAGTGTACGCAGTATTTT	CASSDSKCTQYF
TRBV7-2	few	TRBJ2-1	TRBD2	TGTGCCAGCAGCTCACTAGCGGGACTCTACAATGAGCAGTTCTTC	CASSSLAGLYNEQFF
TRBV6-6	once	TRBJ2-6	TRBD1	TGTGCCAGCAGCTCACCGGGACAGATCTCTGGGGCCAACGTCCTGACTTTC	CASSSPGQISGANVLTF
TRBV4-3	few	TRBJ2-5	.	TGCGCCAGCAGCCAAGGGGCAGAGGAGACCCAGTACTTC	CASSQGAEETQYF
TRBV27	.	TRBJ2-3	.	TGTGCCAGCGTAAATCCGGGAGCAGATACGCAGTATTTT	CASVNPGADTQYF
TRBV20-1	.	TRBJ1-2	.	TGCAGTGCTAGAAAGTCCCCCGGCGACTGTGGCTACACCTTC	CSARKSPGDCGYTF
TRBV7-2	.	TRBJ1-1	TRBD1	TGTGCCAGCAGCAGCCGACAGGGGTACACTGAAGCTTTCTTT	CASSSRQGYTEAFF
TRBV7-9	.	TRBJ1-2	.	TGTGCCAGCAGCTTAAGGGTCAGAGGGAGTACCGGCTACACCTTC	CASSLRVRGSTGYTF
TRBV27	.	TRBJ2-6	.	TGTGCCAGCAGTTTATACAGGCCCGCCGCCGGGGCCAACGTCCTGACTTTC	CASSLYRPAAGANVLTF
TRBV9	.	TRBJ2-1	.	TGTGCCAGCAGCGGAGGGGGGCCAGAGCAGTTCTTC	CASSGGGPEQFF
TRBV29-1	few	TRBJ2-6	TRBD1	TGCAGCGTTGGGGACAGGGATATGTTGGGGGCCAACGTCCTGACTTTC	CSVGDRDMLGANVLTF
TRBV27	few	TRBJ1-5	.	TGTGCCAGCAGCTCAGGGACCGGCGCAATGCCCCAGCATTTT	CASSSGTGAMPQHF
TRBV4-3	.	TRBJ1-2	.	TGCGCCAGCAGCCAAGACGGGGGTACGGGCGGCTACACCTTC	CASSQDGGTGGYTF
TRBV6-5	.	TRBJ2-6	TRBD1	TGTGCCAGCAGTTACGGACAGGGCTCCCTGACTTTC	CASSYGQGSLTF
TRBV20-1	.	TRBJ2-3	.	TGCAGTGGTGTTCCAGAGGGTAAGCAGTATTTT	CSGVPEGKQYF
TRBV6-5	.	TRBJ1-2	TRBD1	TGTGCCAGCAGTTGGACAGGGGTTGGCTACACCTTC	CASSWTGVGYTF
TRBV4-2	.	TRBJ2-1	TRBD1	TGTGCCAGCAGCCAATCATTGCAGGGGGTTACCAATGAGCAGTTCTTC	CASSQSLQGVTNEQFF
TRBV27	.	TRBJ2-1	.	TGTGCCAGCAAGGGGGAGACGGGGGGATACAATGAGCAGTTCTTC	CASKGETGGYNEQFF
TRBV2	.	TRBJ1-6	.	.	CASSDVGQGAASPPHF
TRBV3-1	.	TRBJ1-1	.	TGTGCCAGCAGCCAAGACAGGGGAGAAAGAGCTTTCTTT	CASSQDRGERAFF
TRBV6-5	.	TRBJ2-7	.	TGTGCCAGCAGTTACTCGGGCAGCGCCGGTAACGAGCAGTACTTC	CASSYSGSAGNEQYF
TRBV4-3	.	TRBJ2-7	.	TGCGCCAGCAGCCAATCCCTGGCGTCTAGCTCCTACAATGAGCAGTACTTC	CASSQSLASSSYNEQYF
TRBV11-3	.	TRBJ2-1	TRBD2	TGTGCCAGCAGCTTAGAGCTTAGCGGGAGCTCCTACAAGGAGCAGTTCTTC	CASSLELSGSSYKEQFF
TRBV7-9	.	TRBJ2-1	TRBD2	TGTGCCAGCAGCTTAGTAGCTAGCGGGGCGGTTGAGCAGTTCTTC	CASSLVASGAVEQFF
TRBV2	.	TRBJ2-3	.	TGTGCCAGCAGGGACAGCACGCAGTATTTT	CASRDSTQYF
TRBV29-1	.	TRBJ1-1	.	TGCAGCGTCCTGCAGGGGATGGCTTTCTTT	CSVLQGMAFF
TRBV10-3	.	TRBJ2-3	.	TGTGCCATCGGCCTAGCAGTAAGAGATACGCAGTATTTT	CAIGLAVRDTQYF
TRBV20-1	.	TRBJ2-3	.	TGCAGTGCTAGAGAGCTCCCGGCGGCGGATACGCAGTATTTT	CSARELPAADTQYF
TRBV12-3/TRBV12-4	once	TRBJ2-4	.	TGTGCCAGCAGTTTAAGAGGGCAGACCAAAAACATTCAGTACTTC	CASSLRGQTKNIQYF
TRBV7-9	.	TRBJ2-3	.	TGTGCCAGCAGCGCTACGACTAGTGGGACAGATACGCAGTATTTT	CASSATTSGTDTQYF
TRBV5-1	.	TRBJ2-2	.	TGCGCCAGCAGCTTGGGAGTGGATCCCGGGGAGCTGTTTTTT	CASSLGVDPGELFF
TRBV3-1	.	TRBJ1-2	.	TGTGCCAGCAGCCAAGAGAGGGCAGGGGCTGGCTACACCTTC	CASSQERAGAGYTF
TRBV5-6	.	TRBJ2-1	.	TGTGCCAGCAGCTTGGGGGGCTCGGCTGGTGAGCAGTTCTTC	CASSLGGSAGEQFF
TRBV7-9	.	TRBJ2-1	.	TGTGCCAGCAGCTTATACGAGGATGAGCAGTTCTTC	CASSLYEDEQFF
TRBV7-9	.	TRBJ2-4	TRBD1	TGTGCCAGCAGCGGACAGGGGAGAAAAAACATTCAGTACTTC	CASSGQGRKNIQYF
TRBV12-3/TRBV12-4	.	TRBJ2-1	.	TGTGCCAGCAGTTTAGACGGGAAGCAGTTCTTC	CASSLDGKQFF
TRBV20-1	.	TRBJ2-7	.	TGCAGTCAGGGGGTGCCGGGAGTTTCGTACGAGCAGTACTTC	CSQGVPGVSYEQYF
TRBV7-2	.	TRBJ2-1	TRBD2	TGTGCCAGCAGCTCTAGGGCCGGACTAGCGGAACTCAATGAGCAGTTCTTC	CASSSRAGLAELNEQFF
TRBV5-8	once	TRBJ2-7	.	TGTGCCAGCGGAAAACAGGGGAGGTACTACGAGCAGTACTTC	CASGKQGRYYEQYF
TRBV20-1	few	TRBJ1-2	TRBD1	TGCAGTGTCCTGCTCGGGACAGGGTACGGCTACACCTTC	CSVLLGTGYGYTF
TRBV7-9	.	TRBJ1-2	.	TGTGCCAGCACCCCGCCCCAGGGCAGGGACTATGGCTACACCTTC	CASTPPQGRDYGYTF
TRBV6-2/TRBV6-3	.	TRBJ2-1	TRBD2	TGTGCCAGCAGTTACTCTGGACTAGCGGAAGAGCCGTTCTTC	CASSYSGLAEEPFF
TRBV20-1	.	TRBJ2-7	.	TGCAGTGCTAGGATCTTAGACCCACCATACGAGCAGTACTTC	CSARILDPPYEQYF
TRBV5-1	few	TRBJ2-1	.	TGCGCCAGCAGCTTGGAACTAGCCGACAATGAGCAGTTCTTC	CASSLELADNEQFF
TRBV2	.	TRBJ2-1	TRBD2	TGTGCCAGCACGTGGGACTCTAGCGGGGGGGCCGGGTTAGTTGAGCAGTTCTTC	CASTWDSSGGAGLVEQFF
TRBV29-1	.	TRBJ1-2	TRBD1	TGCAGCGTTGAGGGACAGGGGGCTCTGAGCTATGGCTACACCTTC	CSVEGQGALSYGYTF
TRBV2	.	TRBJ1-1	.	TGTGCCACAGTGACCAGCCAGACTGAAGCTTTCTTT	CATVTSQTEAFF
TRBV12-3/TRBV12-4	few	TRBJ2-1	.	TGTGCCAGCAGTACCTTGACCCCCTATGAGCAGTTCTTC	CASSTLTPYEQFF
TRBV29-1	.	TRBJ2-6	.	TGCAGCGCCGGGCCCCAGGCATCAGGGGCCAACGTCCTGACTTTC	CSAGPQASGANVLTF
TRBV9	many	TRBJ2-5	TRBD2	TGTGCCAGCAGCCTCAGCGGGAGCCAAGAGACCCAGTACTTC	CASSLSGSQETQYF
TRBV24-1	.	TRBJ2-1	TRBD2	TGTGCCACCAGTGATTGGACTAGCGGGAAATCCTACAATGAGCAGTTCTTC	CATSDWTSGKSYNEQFF
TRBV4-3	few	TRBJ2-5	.	TGCGCCAGCAGCCAAGATATGGGCGGAGAAGAGACCCAGTACTTC	CASSQDMGGEETQYF
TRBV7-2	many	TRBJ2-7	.	TGTGCCAGCAGCCCCACAGGACAGAACTACGAGCAGTACTTC	CASSPTGQNYEQYF
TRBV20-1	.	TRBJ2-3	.	TGCAGTGCTAGGATCTTATCAGGCACAGATACGCAGTATTTT	CSARILSGTDTQYF
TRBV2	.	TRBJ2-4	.	TGTGCCAGCAGTGATTACAGGCTGGACATTCAGTACTTC	CASSDYRLDIQYF